Following are 21 T cell receptor beta chains from one sample sequenced in a study of T cells in Graves' hyperthyroidism and ophthalmopathy. RNA transcripts were the template for amplifying TCR beta CDR3 regions. HTBI primers were employed in a first-round RT-PCR of the TCR CDR3. TCRdb fed the multiplex PCR reads into MiXCR, producing one record per CDR3 protein. The sample records a few hundred thousand distinct CDR3 sequences, about 13% being singletons. Sequenced: blood. These receptors were taken from a woman between 18 and 29 years old with Graves' hyperthyroidism.

This clonotype has just a few counts. The CDR3 DNA follows: TGTGCCAGCAGCGTAGGTGATCGATTAGCGGGGACGGGTGAGCAGTTCTTC. It is translated as CASSVGDRLAGTGEQFF. The chain couples TRBV9 to TRBJ2-1; 8 bases are shared with TRBD2. The CDR3 loop spans 17 amino acids. J gave up 9 bases and V 0 bases, and 14 bases lay outside the gene matches. In germline, CDR1 is SGDLS, CDR2 YYNGEE.

This chain uses TRBV6-2 or TRBV6-3 with TRBJ1-5, with TRBD1 identical over 9 bases. The germline CDR1 and CDR2 sequences are MNHEY and SVGEGT. CDR3 size: 15 residues. Germline trimming cut 5 bases from V and 5 bases from J; bases unmatched to any gene: 7. CDR3 sequence reads: CASSATGTGYQPQHF. The DNA of the CDR3 is TGTGCCAGCAGTGCGACCGGGACAGGGTATCAGCCCCAGCATTTT.

This clonotype showed up many times. The V gene is TRBV6-1, the J gene TRBJ1-1, with a possible D match to TRBD1 (5 bases). The CDR3 has 15 amino acids. The V end lost 8 bases, the J end lost 1 base, and 17 bases lay between the germline ends. Looked up from germline, CDR1 is MNHNS and CDR2 is SASEGT. This chain's CDR3 is CASGQGLYGNTEAFF. The CDR3 bases are TGTGCCAGCGGGCAGGGACTATACGGGAACACTGAAGCTTTCTTT.

The rearrangement joins TRBV15 to TRBJ1-5; D gene unclear. There are 13 residues in the CDR3. With 9 bases removed from V and 1 base from J, the gap between germline ends came to 10 bases. Germline V CDR1 and CDR2: LNHNV, YYDKDF (reference sequence). The DNA for the CDR3 is TGTGCCACGTCCCCCGGGAGCAATCAGCCCCAGCATTTT. Translated: CATSPGSNQPQHF. Complete variable domain (other parts from reference TRBV15 and TRBJ1-5): DAMVIQNPRYQVTQFGKPVTLSCSQTLNHNVMYWYQQKSSQAPKLLFHYYDKDFNNEADTPDNFQSRRPNTSFCFLDIRSPGLGDTAMYLCATSPGSNQPQHFGDGTRLSIL.

In the case of this clonotype: A much larger clone lies one base from this, so it may be a read error. This chain connects TRBV5-1 to TRBJ1-2; D uncertain. Germline CDR1 is SGHRS and CDR2 is YFSETQ. V was trimmed by 1 base and J by 2 bases, leaving 12 bases between them. The CDR3 length is 15 residues. CDR3 nucleotides: TGCGCCAGCAGCTTGTATGGGCAGATAAACTATGGCTACACCTTC. Encoded protein: CASSLYGQINYGYTF.

At least ten counts were recorded for this clonotype. The chain combines TRBV28 with TRBJ1-4; D is possibly TRBD1 (5 bases). The germline V and J ends were trimmed by 5 bases and 6 bases, with 13 bases remaining between them. The germline gives CDR1 MDHEN, CDR2 SYDVKM. The CDR3 contains 14 residues. CDR3 in amino acids: CASSTLQDYEKLFF. In DNA, the CDR3 is TGTGCCAGCAGTACACTACAGGATTATGAAAAACTGTTTTTT.

This clonotype showed up many times. The chain is built from TRBV7-2 and TRBJ2-2; no definite D call. CDR3 length equals 14 residues. Germline-derived CDR1 and CDR2 are SGHTA and FQGNSA. V was cut by 0 bases and J by 6 bases, with 8 bases left in between. For the CDR3, the DNA is TGTGCCAGCAGCTTAGCTGGGGTATCCGGGGAGCTGTTTTTT. This encodes CASSLAGVSGELFF.

A few counts support this clonotype. This sequence joins TRBV19 and TRBJ2-2, with TRBD2 matching 8 bases. V dropped 7 bases and J dropped 3; count of bases not matched to a gene: 10. Germline V gene sequence: CDR1 LNHDA, CDR2 SQIVND (reference sequence). The CDR3 has 16 residues. The CDR3 protein is CASTLGRAPYTGELFF. CDR3 coding DNA: TGTGCCAGTACCCTCGGGAGGGCCCCTTACACCGGGGAGCTGTTTTTT.

This clonotype was counted many times. J is TRBJ2-1 and V is TRBV20-1; D unresolved. Germline lookup yields CDR1 DFQATT and CDR2 SNEGSKA (reference sequence). This CDR3 region has 15 residues. Trimming removed 1 base from V and 9 bases from J, with 19 bases in between. The CDR3 is CSARGVARPWGEQFF. As DNA, the CDR3 is TGCAGTGCTAGAGGGGTAGCCCGACCTTGGGGTGAGCAGTTCTTC.

This clonotype has a count of ten or more. The genes are TRBV15 and TRBJ1-2; D perhaps matches TRBD1 (5 bases). The CDR3 contains 14 residues. From germline, CDR1 is LNHNV and CDR2 YYDKDF (reference sequence). V was pared by 4 bases and J by 4 bases, with 13 bases between. The CDR3 is CATSTARVSYGYTF. CDR3 nucleotides: TGTGCCACCAGCACCGCCAGGGTTAGCTATGGCTACACCTTC.

The table lists this clonotype with many counts. The chain links TRBV2 to TRBJ2-1, with D tentatively TRBD1 (5 bases). The germline CDR1 and CDR2 sequences are SNHLY and FYNNEI. The V gene lost 7 bases and the J gene lost 6 bases, with 16 bases spanning the gap. CDR3 length: 14 residues. The CDR3 spells CASNLELGPNEQFF. For the CDR3, the DNA is TGTGCCAGCAATCTAGAGCTGGGGCCCAATGAGCAGTTCTTC. Using reference TRBV2 and TRBJ2-1 for the parts outside the CDR3, the full variable domain is EPEVTQTPSHQVTQMGQEVILRCVPISNHLYFYWYRQILGQKVEFLVSFYNNEISEKSEIFDDQFSVERPDGSNFTLKIRSTKLEDSAMYFCASNLELGPNEQFFGPGTRLTVL.

This clonotype was found many times. This chain joins TRBV28 and TRBJ2-7; no clear D gene. The CDR3 contains 15 residues. V lost 6 bases, J lost 1 base, and 16 bases lay in between. CDR1 and CDR2 (germline): MDHEN, SYDVKM. This chain's CDR3 is CASRTDLMASYEQYF. In nucleotides, the CDR3 is TGTGCCAGCAGGACGGACCTAATGGCATCCTACGAGCAGTACTTC.

The chain uses TRBV27 and TRBJ2-2; TRBD1 is a possible D gene (6 bases). CDR1 and CDR2 from the germline V gene are MNHEY and SMNVEV (reference sequence). CDR3 size: 14 residues. The V gene lost 10 bases and the J gene lost 1 base, with 13 bases spanning the gap. Written as DNA, the CDR3 is TGTGCCACCAGGGGTCCGGGGAACACCGGGGAGCTGTTTTTT. Its protein product is CATRGPGNTGELFF.

The chain employs TRBV12-5 and TRBJ2-1; TRBD1 is a possible D gene (6 bases). CDR3 length: 13 residues. The V end lost 4 bases, the J end lost 3 bases, and 7 bases lay between the germline ends. CDR1 is LGHNT and CDR2 is FRNRAP in the germline V gene. The CDR3 DNA follows: TGTGCTAGTGGTTCCAGGGGCTACAATGAGCAGTTCTTC. Translation gives CASGSRGYNEQFF.

This clonotype was counted ten times or more. This chain connects TRBV6-2 or TRBV6-3 to TRBJ2-1; D may be TRBD1 or TRBD2 (5 bases each). CDR1 is MNHEY and CDR2 is SVGEGT in the germline V gene. This CDR3 contains 17 residues. The ends were cut back, 2 bases at V and 9 bases at J, with 23 bases in the middle. The CDR3, as DNA: TGTGCCAGCAGTTACGAGTGGGGGACCGCCCGCTCTGCTGAGCAGTTCTTC. This sequence encodes CASSYEWGTARSAEQFF.

This clonotype was recorded many times. The V call is TRBV28, the J call TRBJ1-5, with unresolved D. The ends were cut back, 6 bases at V and 5 bases at J, with 8 bases in the middle. CDR3 size: 12 residues. The germline V gene encodes CDR1 MDHEN and CDR2 SYDVKM. The CDR3 region is CASSPAYQPQHF. The CDR3 region has the DNA TGTGCCAGCAGCCCCGCTTATCAGCCCCAGCATTTT. The entire variable domain, with the rest obtained from reference TRBV28 and TRBJ1-5, is as follows: DVKVTQSSRYLVKRTGEKVFLECVQDMDHENMFWYRQDPGLGLRLIYFSYDVKMKEKGDIPEGYSVSREKKERFSLILESASTNQTSMYLCASSPAYQPQHFGDGTRLSIL.

This clonotype was recorded a few times. The chain combines TRBV20-1 with TRBJ1-2; no clear D gene. The germline V gene has CDR1 DFQATT and CDR2 SNEGSKA (reference sequence). This CDR3 spans 12 amino acids. V lost 6 bases to trimming and J lost 8 bases, with 16 bases between them. The CDR3 sequence: CSAPSALGGYTF. CDR3 DNA sequence: TGCAGTGCCCCCTCGGCCCTGGGGGGCTACACCTTC.

This clonotype was counted many times. V is TRBV6-1 and J is TRBJ1-5, with D possibly being TRBD1 (5 bases). In germline, CDR1 is MNHNS, CDR2 SASEGT. CDR3 length equals 16 residues. V was clipped by 11 bases and J by 0 bases, with 20 bases between them. The DNA for the CDR3 is TGTGCCGCAGCCCCGGCGGGGACTTATAGCAATCAGCCCCAGCATTTT. This codes for CAAAPAGTYSNQPQHF.

In its sample, this clonotype was seen many times. V gene TRBV28 combines with J gene TRBJ2-5; the D gene is possibly TRBD2 (6 bases). The CDR3 consists of 13 residues. The germline V gene encodes CDR1 MDHEN and CDR2 SYDVKM. V lost 3 bases to trimming and J lost 4 bases, with 9 bases between them. The CDR3: CASSFSGGETQYF. CDR3 DNA sequence: TGTGCCAGCAGTTTTTCCGGGGGAGAGACCCAGTACTTC.

This clonotype showed up many times. The chain carries TRBV24-1 and TRBJ2-3; 7 positions match TRBD1. CDR3 size: 16 residues. V shed 1 base and J 3 bases; nucleotides not matched to a gene: 6. Per germline, CDR1 KGHDR and CDR2 SFDVKD. The CDR3 sequence: CATSDFEGGRTDTQYF. The CDR3 DNA is TGTGCCACCAGTGATTTTGAAGGGGGCCGTACAGATACGCAGTATTTT.

This clonotype was recorded many times. The chain couples TRBV7-2 to TRBJ2-5; 9 positions match TRBD2. The CDR3 sequence is 15 residues long. Looked up from germline, CDR1 is SGHTA and CDR2 is FQGNSA. J was trimmed by 5 bases and V by 1 base; bases with no gene match: 5. Here the CDR3 DNA reads TGTGCCAGCAGCTTAGTTAGCGGGAGTGGTGAGACCCAGTACTTC. Its translation: CASSLVSGSGETQYF. Combining the CDR3 with reference TRBV7-2 and TRBJ2-5 gives the whole variable domain GAGVSQSPSNKVTEKGKDVELRCDPISGHTALYWYRQSLGQGLEFLIYFQGNSAPDKSGLPSDRFSAERTGGSVSTLTIQRTQQEDSAVYLCASSLVSGSGETQYFGPGTRLLVL.